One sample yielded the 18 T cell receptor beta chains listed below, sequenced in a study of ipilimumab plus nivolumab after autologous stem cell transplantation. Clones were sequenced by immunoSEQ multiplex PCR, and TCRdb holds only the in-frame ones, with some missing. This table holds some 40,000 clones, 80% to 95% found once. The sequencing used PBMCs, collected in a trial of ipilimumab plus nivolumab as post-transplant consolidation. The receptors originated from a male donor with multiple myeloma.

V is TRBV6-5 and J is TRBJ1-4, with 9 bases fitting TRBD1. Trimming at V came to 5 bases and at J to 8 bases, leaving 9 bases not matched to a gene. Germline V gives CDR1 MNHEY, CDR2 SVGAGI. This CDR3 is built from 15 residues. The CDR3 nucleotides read TGTGCCAGCAGTGTACCACAGGGGGCAGGAGAAAAACTGTTTTTT. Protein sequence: CASSVPQGAGEKLFF.

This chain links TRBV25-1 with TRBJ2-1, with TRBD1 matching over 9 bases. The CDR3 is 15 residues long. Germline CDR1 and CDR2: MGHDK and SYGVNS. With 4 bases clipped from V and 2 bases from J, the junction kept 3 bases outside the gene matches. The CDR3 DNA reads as TGTGCCAGCAGTGCACAGGGGGCGACCTACAATGAGCAGTTCTTC. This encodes CASSAQGATYNEQFF. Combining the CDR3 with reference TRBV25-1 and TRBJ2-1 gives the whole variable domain EADIYQTPRYLVIGTGKKITLECSQTMGHDKMYWYQQDPGMELHLIHYSYGVNSTEKGDLSSESTVSRIRTEHFPLTLESARPSHTSQYLCASSAQGATYNEQFFGPGTRLTVL.

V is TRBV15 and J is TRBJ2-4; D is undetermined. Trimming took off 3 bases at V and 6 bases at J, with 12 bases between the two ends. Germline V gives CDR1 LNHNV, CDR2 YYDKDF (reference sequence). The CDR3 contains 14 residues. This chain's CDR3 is CATSSGPPPNIQYF. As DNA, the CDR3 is TGTGCCACCAGCAGCGGGCCCCCGCCAAACATTCAGTACTTC.

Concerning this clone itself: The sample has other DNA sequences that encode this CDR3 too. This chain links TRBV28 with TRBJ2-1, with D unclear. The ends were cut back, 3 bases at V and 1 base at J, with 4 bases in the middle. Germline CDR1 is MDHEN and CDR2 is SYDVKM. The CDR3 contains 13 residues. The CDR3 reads CASSFRSYNEQFF. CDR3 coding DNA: TGTGCCAGCAGTTTTAGGTCCTACAATGAGCAGTTCTTC. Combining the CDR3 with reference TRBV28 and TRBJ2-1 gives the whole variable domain DVKVTQSSRYLVKRTGEKVFLECVQDMDHENMFWYRQDPGLGLRLIYFSYDVKMKEKGDIPEGYSVSREKKERFSLILESASTNQTSMYLCASSFRSYNEQFFGPGTRLTVL.

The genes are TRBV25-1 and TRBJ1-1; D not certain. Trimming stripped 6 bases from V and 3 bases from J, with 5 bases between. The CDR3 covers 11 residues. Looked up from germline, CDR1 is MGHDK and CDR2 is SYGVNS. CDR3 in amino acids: CASSPHTEAFF. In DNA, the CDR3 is TGTGCCAGCAGCCCGCACACTGAAGCTTTCTTT.

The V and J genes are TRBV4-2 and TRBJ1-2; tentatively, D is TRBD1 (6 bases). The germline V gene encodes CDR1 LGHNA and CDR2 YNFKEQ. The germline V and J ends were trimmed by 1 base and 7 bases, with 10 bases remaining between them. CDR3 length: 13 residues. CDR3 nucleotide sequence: TGTGCCAGCAGCCAAGCCGGACAGCCTGGCTACACCTTC. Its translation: CASSQAGQPGYTF.

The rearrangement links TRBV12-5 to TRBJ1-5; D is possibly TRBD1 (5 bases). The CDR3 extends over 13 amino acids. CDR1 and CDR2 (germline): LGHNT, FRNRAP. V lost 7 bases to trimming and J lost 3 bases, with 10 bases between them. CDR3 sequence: CASDKGANQPQHF. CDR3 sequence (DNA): TGTGCTAGTGATAAAGGGGCCAATCAGCCCCAGCATTTT.

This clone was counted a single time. The CDR3, as DNA: TGCGCCAGCAGCCCAAGAAGGGAAACCTATGGCTACACCTTC. Its protein is CASSPRRETYGYTF. The genes are TRBV4-3 and TRBJ1-2; D gene uncertain. The germline gives CDR1 LGHNA, CDR2 YSLEER. The CDR3 runs to 14 residues. V lost 4 bases and J lost 4, with 13 bases in between.

CDR3 sequence (DNA): TGCGCCAGCAGTGCGACCGGGGAGCTGTTTTTT. This encodes CASSATGELFF. The chain links TRBV10-2 to TRBJ2-2; unclear D gene. This CDR3 comprises 11 residues. V was pared by 4 bases and J by 5 bases, with 2 bases between. CDR1 is WSHSY, CDR2 SAAADI, per germline.

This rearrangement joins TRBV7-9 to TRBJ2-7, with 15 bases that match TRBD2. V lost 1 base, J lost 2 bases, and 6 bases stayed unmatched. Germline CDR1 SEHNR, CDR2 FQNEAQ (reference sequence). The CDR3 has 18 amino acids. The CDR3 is CASSLGGLAGGPPYEQYF. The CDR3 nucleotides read TGTGCCAGCAGCTTAGGGGGACTAGCGGGAGGTCCCCCCTACGAGCAGTACTTC.

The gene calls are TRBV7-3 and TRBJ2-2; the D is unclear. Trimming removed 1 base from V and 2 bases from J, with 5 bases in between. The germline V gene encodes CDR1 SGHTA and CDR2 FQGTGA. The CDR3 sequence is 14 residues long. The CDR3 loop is CASSLRQNTGELFF. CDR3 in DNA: TGTGCCAGCAGCTTAAGACAAAACACCGGGGAGCTGTTTTTT.

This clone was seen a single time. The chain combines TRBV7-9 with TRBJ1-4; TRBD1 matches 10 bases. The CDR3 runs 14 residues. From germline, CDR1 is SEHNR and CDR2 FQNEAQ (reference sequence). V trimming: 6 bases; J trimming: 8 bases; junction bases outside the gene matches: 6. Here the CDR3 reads CASSRDRGKEKLFF. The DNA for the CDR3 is TGTGCCAGCAGTCGGGACAGGGGAAAAGAAAAACTGTTTTTT.

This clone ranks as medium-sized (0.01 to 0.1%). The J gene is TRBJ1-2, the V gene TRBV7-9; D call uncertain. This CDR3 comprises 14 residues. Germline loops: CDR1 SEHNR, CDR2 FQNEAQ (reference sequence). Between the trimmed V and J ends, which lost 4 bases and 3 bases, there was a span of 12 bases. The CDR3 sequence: CASSSRTEYYGYTF. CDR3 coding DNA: TGTGCCAGCAGCTCAAGGACCGAATACTATGGCTACACCTTC.

The CDR3 spells CASSPLASGGSYEQYF. The CDR3 bases are TGTGCCAGCAGCCCCTTGGCTAGCGGGGGATCCTACGAGCAGTACTTC. This chain connects TRBV7-9 to TRBJ2-7; TRBD2 matches at 10 bases. This CDR3 spans 16 amino acids. With V trimmed by 5 bases and J by 1 base, 8 bases remained unmatched. Germline CDR1 is SEHNR and CDR2 is FQNEAQ (reference sequence).

As DNA, the CDR3 is TGTGCCAGCAGCCCCGGGACCCCCCTTCGAGGACTGTTTTTT. Its protein is CASSPGTPLRGLFF. This chain connects TRBV7-8 to TRBJ1-4; D might be TRBD1 (5 bases). Per germline, CDR1 SGHVS and CDR2 FQNEAQ. The CDR3 loop spans 14 amino acids. V lost 5 bases and J 13 bases, leaving 20 bases between the germline ends.

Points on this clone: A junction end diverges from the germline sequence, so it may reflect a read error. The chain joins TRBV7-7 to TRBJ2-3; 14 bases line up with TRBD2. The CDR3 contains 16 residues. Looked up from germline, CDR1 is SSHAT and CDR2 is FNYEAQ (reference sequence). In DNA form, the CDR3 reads TGTGCTAGCAGCTTTGGACTAGCGGGGGGTACAGATACGCAGTATTTT. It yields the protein CASSFGLAGGTDTQYF.

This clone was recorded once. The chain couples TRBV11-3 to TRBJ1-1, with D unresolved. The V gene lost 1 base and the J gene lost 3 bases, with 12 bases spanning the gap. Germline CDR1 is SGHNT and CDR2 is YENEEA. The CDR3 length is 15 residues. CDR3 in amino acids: CASSLGGGMDTEAFF. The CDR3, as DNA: TGTGCCAGCAGCTTAGGGGGAGGGATGGACACTGAAGCTTTCTTT.

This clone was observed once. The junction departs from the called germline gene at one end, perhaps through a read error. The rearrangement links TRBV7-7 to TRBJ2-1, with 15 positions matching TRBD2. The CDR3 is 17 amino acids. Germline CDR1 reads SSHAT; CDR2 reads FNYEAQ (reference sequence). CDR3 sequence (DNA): TGTGCTAGCAGTTCCGGACTAGCGGGGGGGCTTGGAAATGAGCAGTTCTTC. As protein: CASSSGLAGGLGNEQFF.